Listed here is a single T cell receptor (beta chain). The antigen is unknown. The CDR3 runs to 17 residues. V lost 0 bases, J lost 8 bases, and 16 bases stayed unmatched. The germline V gene has CDR1 DFQATT and CDR2 SNEGSKA (reference sequence). TCRdb reprocessed the RT-PCR reads via MiXCR and lists one record per CDR3 protein. Of roughly 780,000 distinct CDR3 sequences in the sample, 18% were seen once. This sample stems from a study of response to subunit inactivated influenza vaccine. Points from the study as a whole: There was a suggestion from the authors that each seasonal influenza vaccination recruits few new T cells.

This TCR was sampled from a man aged 45-65 years who received an inactivated influenza vaccine. The starting material was PBMCs from blood, obtained 5 days after vaccination. This chain uses TRBV20-1 with TRBJ2-1; 7 bases fit TRBD2. CDR3 nucleotides: TGCAGTGCTAGAGATTGGGGGGACGGGAGGCCCTCGGATGAGCAGTTCTTC. This encodes CSARDWGDGRPSDEQFF.